The 5 T cell receptor beta chains listed next were all sequenced from one sample in a study of CD8 T cells in Susac syndrome. Random hexamers primed reverse transcription of about 0.45 to 1 ug RNA. TCRdb re-analysed the immunoSEQ multiplex PCR reads in MiXCR, keeping a single row per CDR3 protein. The table lists approximately 110,000 distinct CDR3 sequences, approximately 95% of them singletons. Sequencing used CD8+ T cells from PBMCs. Source of these receptors: a human donor with multiple sclerosis.

The rearrangement uses TRBV13 and TRBJ2-1; D possibly corresponds to TRBD2 (5 bases). The CDR3 has 13 residues. V lost 6 bases and J 3 bases, leaving 9 bases between the germline ends. The V gene's germline CDR1 is PRHDT and CDR2 FYEKMQ (reference sequence). The CDR3 bases are TGTGCCAGCAGATCGGGAATCTACAATGAGCAGTTCTTC. Protein: CASRSGIYNEQFF.

This chain uses TRBV19 with TRBJ2-7; a weak D match, TRBD2 (6 bases). Germline V gene sequence: CDR1 LNHDA, CDR2 SQIVND (reference sequence). V lost 6 bases and J 3 bases, leaving 12 bases between the germline ends. The CDR3 is made up of 13 amino acids. This CDR3 is CASSEEGSYEQYV. The DNA of the CDR3 is TGTGCCAGTAGCGAGGAGGGGAGCTACGAGCAGTACGTC.

This clonotype appeared a single time. The J gene is TRBJ1-1, the V gene TRBV2; the D gene is possibly TRBD1 (5 bases). This CDR3 spans 15 amino acids. CDR1 and CDR2 (germline): SNHLY, FYNNEI. The V end lost 6 bases, the J end lost 0 bases, and 14 bases lay between the germline ends. The CDR3, as DNA: TGTGCCAGCAGAGAGCGACGGGGGATGAACACTGAAGCTTTCTTT. Its protein is CASRERRGMNTEAFF.

The chain carries TRBV19 and TRBJ2-1; possibly TRBD1 for D (7 bases). The V end lost 7 bases, the J end lost 5 bases, and 15 bases lay between the germline ends. The CDR3 has 14 residues. Germline loops: CDR1 LNHDA, CDR2 SQIVND (reference sequence). CDR3 sequence reads: CASTAGQSNNEQFF. For the CDR3, the DNA is TGTGCCAGTACCGCGGGACAGTCAAACAATGAGCAGTTCTTC.

This clonotype was seen a handful of times. V and J are TRBV12-3 or TRBV12-4 and TRBJ2-7, with D possibly called TRBD1 or TRBD2 (5 bases each). Between the trimmed V and J ends, which lost 8 bases and 2 bases, there was a span of 22 bases. The CDR3 contains 16 residues. The CDR3 bases are TGTGCCAGCGGTCAACGGGACGGTGAGAAGCCCTACGAGCAGTACTTC. Translation: CASGQRDGEKPYEQYF.